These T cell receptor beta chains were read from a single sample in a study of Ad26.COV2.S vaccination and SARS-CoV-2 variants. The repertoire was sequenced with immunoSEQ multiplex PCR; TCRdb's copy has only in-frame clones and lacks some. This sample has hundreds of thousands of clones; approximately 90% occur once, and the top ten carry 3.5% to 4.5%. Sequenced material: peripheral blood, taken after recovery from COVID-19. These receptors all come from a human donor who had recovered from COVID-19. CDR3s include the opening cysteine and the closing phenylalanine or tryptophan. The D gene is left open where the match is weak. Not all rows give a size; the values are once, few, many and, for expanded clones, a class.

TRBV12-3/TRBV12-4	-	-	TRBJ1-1	TGTGCCAGCAGGCGGACGGTGAACACTGAAGCTTTCTTT	CASRRTVNTEAFF
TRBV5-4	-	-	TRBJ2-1	TGTGCCAGCAGCTTTTCCGGGGCGGATGAGCAGTTCTTC	CASSFSGADEQFF
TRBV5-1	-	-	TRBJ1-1	TGCGCCACCAAGTCCGTCGCACAAGGCACGGACACTGAAGCTTTCTTT	CATKSVAQGTDTEAFF
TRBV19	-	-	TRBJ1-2	TGTGCCAGTAGTATTCTGGGGGATGGCTACACCTTC	CASSILGDGYTF
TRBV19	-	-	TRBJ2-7	TGTGCCAGTAGTATAGGCAGGTATAACTACGAGCAGTACTTC	CASSIGRYNYEQYF
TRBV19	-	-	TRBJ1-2	TGTGCCAGTAGGTCGGGGGACAACTACGACTATGGCTACACCTTC	CASRSGDNYDYGYTF
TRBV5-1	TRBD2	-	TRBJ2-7	TGCGCCAGCAGCCGCATCCCTAGCGGGGGGGCTGCAGCCTACGAGCAGTACTTC	CASSRIPSGGAAAYEQYF
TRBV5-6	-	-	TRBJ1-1	TGTGCCAGCAGCTTGAGGGTGGTGGTCACTGAAGCTTTCTTT	CASSLRVVVTEAFF
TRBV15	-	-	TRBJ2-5	TGTGCCACCAGCGGAAGGGGTGTAGAGACCCAGTACTTC	CATSGRGVETQYF
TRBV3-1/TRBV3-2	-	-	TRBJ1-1	TGTGCCAGCAGCCTTTCCTGGGGCACTGAAGCTTTCTTT	CASSLSWGTEAFF
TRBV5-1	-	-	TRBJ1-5	TGCGCCAGCAGCTTGGCAGAAGATCAGCCCCAGCATTTT	CASSLAEDQPQHF
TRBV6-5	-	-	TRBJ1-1	TGTGCCAGCAGTTTACCGGGACCACAACTCGGGACTGAAGCTTTCTTT	CASSLPGPQLGTEAFF
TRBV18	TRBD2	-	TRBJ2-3	TGTGCCAGCTCACCCATCAGCGGGGGGGGCACAGATACGCAGTATTTT	CASSPISGGGTDTQYF
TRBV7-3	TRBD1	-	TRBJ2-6	TGTGCCAGCAGCTTAAGGGCCGGGACAGGCAGACTCTCTGGGGCCAACGTCCTGACTTTC	CASSLRAGTGRLSGANVLTF
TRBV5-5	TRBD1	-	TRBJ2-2	TGTGCCAGCAGCATAAACAGGGGGCGGCAGGACACCGGGGAGCTGTTTTTT	CASSINRGRQDTGELFF
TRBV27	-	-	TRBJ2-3	TGTGCCAGCAGGACCGCTGGGACAGATACGCAGTATTTT	CASRTAGTDTQYF
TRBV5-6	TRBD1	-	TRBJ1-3	TGTGCCAGCAGCCCGGCTTGGGGACAGGGGGCTTCTGGAAACACCATATATTTT	CASSPAWGQGASGNTIYF
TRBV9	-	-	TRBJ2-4	TGTGCCAGCAGCGTAGCGGCGGCAGAAAGGTGGGATAACATTCAGTACTTC	CASSVAAAERWDNIQYF
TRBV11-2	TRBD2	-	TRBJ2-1	TGTGCCAGCAGCTTCACCGCGGGGGGGCCGGGAAATGAGCAGTTCTTC	CASSFTAGGPGNEQFF
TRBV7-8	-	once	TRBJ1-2	TGTGCCAGCAGCTTAGGGCAGATCTATGGCTACACCTTC	CASSLGQIYGYTF
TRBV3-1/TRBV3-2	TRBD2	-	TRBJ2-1	TGTGCCAGCAGCCAAGATTCTCTAGCGGGGGGACTTTACAATGAGCAGTTCTTC	CASSQDSLAGGLYNEQFF
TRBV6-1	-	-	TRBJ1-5	TGTGCCAGCAGTGGAGGTGCAGGGGTCAGCAATCAGCCCCAGCATTTT	CASSGGAGVSNQPQHF
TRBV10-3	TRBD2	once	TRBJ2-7	TGTGCCATCAGTCACTCGGGGGGCTACGAGCAGTACTTC	CAISHSGGYEQYF
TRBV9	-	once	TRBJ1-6	TGTGCCAGCAGCGCTTATCAGCGAGACACGCCAAATTCACCCCTCCACTTT	CASSAYQRDTPNSPLHF
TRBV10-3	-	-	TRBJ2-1	TGTGCCATCAGCCGCGGCAGGGTAACGGGTAATGAGCAGTTCTTC	CAISRGRVTGNEQFF
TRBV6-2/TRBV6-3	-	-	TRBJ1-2	TGTGCCAGCAGTCATTGGACGGAGAACTATGGCTACACCTTC	CASSHWTENYGYTF
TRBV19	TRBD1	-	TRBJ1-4	TGTGCTAGTAGCCAGGGGGGTCCAAACCTTCATGAAAAACTGTTTTTT	CASSQGGPNLHEKLFF
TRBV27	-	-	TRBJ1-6	TGTGCCAGCAGTTTAGGTCTAAGGTGGGGGACCCTCCACTTT	CASSLGLRWGTLHF
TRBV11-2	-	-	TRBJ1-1	TGTGCCAGCAGCGGCGAGGGAGGGGAAAGGGCTGAAGCTTTCTTT	CASSGEGGERAEAFF
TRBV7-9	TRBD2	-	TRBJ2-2	TGTGCCAGCAGCGGCCGCGGGGGGGCTAACACCGGGGAGCTGTTTTTT	CASSGRGGANTGELFF
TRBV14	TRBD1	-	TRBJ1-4	TGTGCCAGCAGCCCGAGGACAGGGACTGAAAAACTGTTTTTT	CASSPRTGTEKLFF
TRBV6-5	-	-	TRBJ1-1	TGTGCCAGCAGCGAGTCTGGGGGGAACACTGAAGCTTTCTTT	CASSESGGNTEAFF
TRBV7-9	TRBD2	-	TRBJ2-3	TGTGCCAGCAGCCCCTTTCGGGGGGGGCTTCCGTCGACAGATACGCAGTATTTT	CASSPFRGGLPSTDTQYF
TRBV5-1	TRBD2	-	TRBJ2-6	TGCGCCAGCAGTCGGGGGGACGGGGCCAACGTCCTGACTTTC	CASSRGDGANVLTF
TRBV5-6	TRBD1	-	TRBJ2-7	TGTGCCAGCACCCCCGGGACAGGGGGTTACTACGAGCAGTACTTC	CASTPGTGGYYEQYF
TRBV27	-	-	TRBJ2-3	TGTGCCAACCCCCAGAGGCCTAGCACAGATACGCAGTATTTT	CANPQRPSTDTQYF
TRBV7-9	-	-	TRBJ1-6	TGTGCCAGCAGCTTGGGGGATTCACCCCTCCACTTT	CASSLGDSPLHF